Following are 15 T cell receptor beta chains from one sample sequenced in a study of blood T cell repertoires in COVID-19. The method was immunoSEQ multiplex PCR; TCRdb's version includes in-frame clones alone and lacks a portion of them. The sample contains about 40,000 clones, roughly 80% of which appear only once. Sequencing was performed on peripheral blood. These receptors came from a woman aged 55-70 years with acute or convalescent COVID-19.

This chain joins TRBV5-1 and TRBJ2-3; the match to TRBD1 covers 9 bases. The CDR3 loop spans 14 amino acids. V trimming: 2 bases; J trimming: 4 bases; junction bases outside the gene matches: 2. Germline loops: CDR1 SGHRS, CDR2 YFSETQ. The CDR3 sequence: CASSFRTGADTQYF. CDR3 bases: TGCGCCAGCAGCTTTCGGACAGGGGCAGATACGCAGTATTTT.

J is TRBJ1-3 and V is TRBV4-2; maybe TRBD1 (6 bases). Trimming left V 0 bases short and J 0 bases short, with 9 bases between. The CDR3 covers 16 residues. Germline lookup yields CDR1 LGHNA and CDR2 YNFKEQ. CDR3 sequence (DNA): TGTGCCAGCAGCCAAGATCGGGGGGCCTCTGGAAACACCATATATTTT. Its protein product is CASSQDRGASGNTIYF.

The chain links TRBV19 to TRBJ2-1; TRBD2 matches 12 bases. The CDR3 is 16 residues long. The V gene end was trimmed by 5 bases and the J gene end by 6 bases; junction bases not matched to a gene: 8. Germline V gene lookup returns CDR1 LNHDA and CDR2 SQIVND (reference sequence). CDR3 DNA sequence: TGTGCCAGTAGTCCATGGGGACTAGCGGGCGGCAATGAGCAGTTCTTC. Its translation is CASSPWGLAGGNEQFF.

This chain connects TRBV24-1 to TRBJ2-7; D may be TRBD1 (6 bases). The germline V gene encodes CDR1 KGHDR and CDR2 SFDVKD. Trimming cost V 3 bases and J 0 bases, with 8 bases left between them. This CDR3 contains 14 residues. The CDR3 sequence: CATSDGGYSYEQYF. CDR3 nucleotides: TGTGCCACCAGTGATGGGGGCTACTCCTACGAGCAGTACTTC.

This clone was observed a few times. The V call is TRBV7-3, the J call TRBJ2-1; 10 bases are a match to TRBD1. V lost 5 bases and J lost 9; bases outside the gene matches: 7. Per germline, CDR1 SGHTA and CDR2 FQGTGA. The CDR3 has 14 residues. CDR3 in amino acids: CASSLGTGAREQFF. Here the CDR3 DNA reads TGTGCCAGCAGCCTAGGGACAGGGGCACGTGAGCAGTTCTTC.

This clone was seen a few times. This chain connects TRBV18 to TRBJ2-7, with 7 bases that match TRBD2. The CDR3 totals 14 residues. The V and J ends lost 1 base and 3 bases, in that order; junction bases with no gene match: 3. Germline V lookup: CDR1 KGHSH, CDR2 LQKENI. CDR3 in DNA: TGTGCCAGCTCACCACGGCGGGAGTTCTACGAGCAGTACTTC. This translates into CASSPRREFYEQYF. Together with reference TRBV18 and TRBJ2-7, the CDR3 gives the full variable domain: NAGVMQNPRHLVRRRGQEARLRCSPMKGHSHVYWYRQLPEEGLKFMVYLQKENIIDESGMPKERFSAEFPKEGPSILRIQQVVRGDSAAYFCASSPRREFYEQYFGPGTRLTVT.

The chain links TRBV30 to TRBJ2-4; 7 bases line up with TRBD1. The V and J ends lost 3 bases and 6 bases, in that order; junction bases with no gene match: 8. The CDR3 totals 14 residues. Germline-derived CDR1 and CDR2 are GTSNPN and SVGIG (reference sequence). The CDR3 spells CAWSPGTDGNIQYF. The CDR3 DNA reads TGTGCCTGGAGCCCCGGGACAGATGGAAACATTCAGTACTTC. Complete variable domain (other parts from reference TRBV30 and TRBJ2-4): SQTIHQWPATLVQPVGSPLSLECTVEGTSNPNLYWYRQAAGRGLQLLFYSVGIGQISSEVPQNLSASRPQDRQFILSSKKLLLSDSGFYLCAWSPGTDGNIQYFGAGTRLSVL.

The gene calls are TRBV2 and TRBJ2-5, with D possibly TRBD2 on 6 matching bases. Deletions cut 7 bases from V and 5 bases from J, with 11 bases between. This CDR3 spans 12 amino acids. CDR1 SNHLY and CDR2 FYNNEI come from the germline V gene. CDR3 nucleotides: TGTGCCAGCATGCCTGGGGGGGAGACCCAGTACTTC. Protein product: CASMPGGETQYF.

The chain uses TRBV5-8 and TRBJ1-1, with D possibly being TRBD1 (5 bases). Trimming cost V 0 bases and J 0 bases, with 9 bases left between them. In germline, CDR1 is SGHTS, CDR2 YDEGEE. This CDR3 is built from 15 residues. In DNA, the CDR3 is TGTGCCAGCAGCTTGGGGGGGACTATGAACACTGAAGCTTTCTTT. This sequence encodes CASSLGGTMNTEAFF.

V usage is TRBV6-1 and J usage is TRBJ1-3, with no clear D. The CDR3 contains 12 residues. Trimming removed 3 bases from V and 3 bases from J, with 3 bases in between. From germline, CDR1 is MNHNS and CDR2 SASEGT. CDR3 region: CASSDGGNTIYF. As DNA, the CDR3 is TGTGCCAGCAGTGACGGTGGAAACACCATATATTTT.

This clone was picked up one time. The rearrangement joins TRBV7-2 to TRBJ2-7; TRBD2 agrees at 8 bases. The V and J ends lost 5 bases and 1 base, in that order; junction bases with no gene match: 7. Germline loops: CDR1 SGHTA, CDR2 FQGNSA. This CDR3 is built from 15 residues. CDR3: CASSPMRGESYEQYF. In DNA, the CDR3 is TGTGCCAGCAGCCCTATGCGGGGGGAGTCCTACGAGCAGTACTTC.

The chain uses TRBV6-1 and TRBJ1-6, with TRBD1 identical over 7 bases. This CDR3 has 15 residues. CDR1 MNHNS and CDR2 SASEGT come from the germline V gene. J was trimmed by 4 bases and V by 2 bases; bases with no gene match: 2. In DNA, the CDR3 is TGTGCCAGCAGTGAACCGGGACAGTATAATTCACCCCTCCACTTT. The encoded protein is CASSEPGQYNSPLHF.

The chain recombines TRBV24-1 with TRBJ2-3; maybe TRBD2 (6 bases). The CDR3 runs to 13 residues. Germline CDR1 is KGHDR and CDR2 is SFDVKD. The V end lost 9 bases, the J end lost 1 base, and 10 bases lay between the germline ends. The CDR3 bases are TGTGCCACCGGAGGGCACGGCACAGATACGCAGTATTTT. Amino acids: CATGGHGTDTQYF.

The rearrangement uses TRBV5-1 and TRBJ2-5; D is possibly TRBD1 (6 bases). The V end lost 0 bases, the J end lost 5 bases, and 8 bases lay between the germline ends. This CDR3 spans 13 amino acids. Germline-derived CDR1 and CDR2 are SGHRS and YFSETQ. CDR3 in amino acids: CASSLGQAETQYF. In DNA, the CDR3 is TGCGCCAGCAGCTTGGGACAGGCGGAGACCCAGTACTTC.

The chain is built from TRBV5-4 and TRBJ2-7; TRBD1 agrees at 7 bases. CDR3 length: 15 residues. Germline trimming cut 4 bases from V and 1 base from J; bases unmatched to any gene: 8. Germline V gives CDR1 SGHNT, CDR2 YYREEE (reference sequence). The CDR3: CASSMGRQGSYEQYF. The DNA for the CDR3 is TGTGCCAGCAGCATGGGCCGACAGGGTTCCTACGAGCAGTACTTC. Together with reference TRBV5-4 and TRBJ2-7, the CDR3 gives the full variable domain: ETGVTQSPTHLIKTRGQQVTLRCSSQSGHNTVSWYQQALGQGPQFIFQYYREEENGRGNFPPRFSGLQFPNYSSELNVNALELDDSALYLCASSMGRQGSYEQYFGPGTRLTVT.